Following are 18 T cell receptor beta chains from one sample sequenced in a study of shared clonotypes between healthy human individuals. Profiling relied on immunoSEQ multiplex PCR, and the TCRdb table lists in-frame clones only, not all of them. Of about 190,000 clones detected, about 66% appear once; the ten largest clones hold about 10%. The sample taken for sequencing was memory CD4+ T cells sorted from blood. Subset defined: CD45RA-negative fraction. The receptor source for this set is a man aged 25-45 years in good health.

This clone was counted only a few times. V gene TRBV6-1 combines with J gene TRBJ2-1, with TRBD2 identical over 14 bases. V dropped 6 bases and J dropped 8; count of bases not matched to a gene: 6. The CDR3 covers 15 residues. Looked up from germline, CDR1 is MNHNS and CDR2 is SASEGT. The CDR3 nucleotides read TGTGCCAGCAGCCAGGGGACTAGCGGGAGTCATGAGCAGTTCTTC. It specifies CASSQGTSGSHEQFF.

To note about this clone: Other DNA sequences of this sample code for an identical CDR3. The chain is built from TRBV11-3 and TRBJ2-2; D is tentatively TRBD1 or TRBD2 (6 bases each). The V and J ends lost 5 bases and 6 bases respectively, with 22 bases between them. The CDR3 runs to 17 residues. Germline CDR1 is SGHNT and CDR2 is YENEEA. CDR3: CASSQTGGGQSPGELFF. The CDR3 DNA is TGTGCCAGCAGCCAAACAGGAGGGGGTCAGTCGCCCGGGGAGCTGTTTTTT.

The chain combines TRBV19 with TRBJ2-1; no firm D call. V shed 6 bases and J shed 3 bases, with 15 bases lying between them. Germline lookup yields CDR1 LNHDA and CDR2 SQIVND (reference sequence). The CDR3 spans 15 residues. CDR3 sequence: CASSEALVGYNEQFF. CDR3 sequence (DNA): TGTGCCAGTAGCGAAGCCCTGGTGGGCTACAATGAGCAGTTCTTC.

The rearrangement joins TRBV1 to TRBJ2-5; the D call TRBD2 from the table was never checked on the DNA. TRBV1 is a recognized pseudogene. The CDR3 consists of 15 residues. CDR3 bases: TGCACCAGCAGCCAAGTATATGGGAGCGGAGAGACCCAGTACTTC. This gives the protein CTSSQVYGSGETQYF.

The rearrangement uses TRBV10-3 and TRBJ2-3; perhaps D is TRBD1 or TRBD2 (5 bases each). V lost 7 bases and J 0 bases, leaving 8 bases between the germline ends. Looked up from germline, CDR1 is ENHRY and CDR2 is SYGVKD. The CDR3 contains 13 residues. CDR3 nucleotide sequence: TGTGCCATCATGGGGGACAGCACAGATACGCAGTATTTT. This sequence encodes CAIMGDSTDTQYF.

The chain links TRBV30 to TRBJ2-3; no clear D. V lost 2 bases and J 1 base, leaving 22 bases between the germline ends. Germline CDR1 reads GTSNPN; CDR2 reads SVGIG (reference sequence). The CDR3 sequence is 18 residues long. The CDR3 protein is CAWSKGFRAPGGTDTQYF. In nucleotides, the CDR3 is TGTGCCTGGAGTAAGGGATTCCGAGCGCCGGGCGGCACAGATACGCAGTATTTT.

The chain couples TRBV2 to TRBJ2-1; maybe TRBD2 (5 bases). The germline V and J ends were trimmed by 5 bases and 2 bases, with 16 bases remaining between them. The CDR3 totals 16 residues. Germline V gene data show CDR1 as SNHLY and CDR2 as FYNNEI. The CDR3 DNA follows: TGTGCCAGCAGTAAACAGCGGACCCCCGCCTACAATGAGCAGTTCTTC. This translates into CASSKQRTPAYNEQFF.

The chain is built from TRBV7-8 and TRBJ1-1, with D perhaps TRBD1 (6 bases). Germline CDR1 reads SGHVS; CDR2 reads FQNEAQ. This CDR3 is built from 12 residues. The V and J ends lost 5 bases and 11 bases respectively, with 15 bases between them. The CDR3 loop is CASSLGGGRAFF. CDR3 nucleotide sequence: TGTGCCAGCAGCCTAGGAGGGGGGAGGGCTTTCTTT.

This clone was seen a handful of times. At the DNA level, this CDR3 is encoded by other sequences in the same sample as well. V gene TRBV27 combines with J gene TRBJ2-7; possibly TRBD2 for D (5 bases). The V gene lost 6 bases and the J gene lost 3 bases, with 6 bases spanning the gap. The length of the CDR3 is 11 residues. Germline CDR1 is MNHEY and CDR2 is SMNVEV (reference sequence). As DNA, the CDR3 is TGTGCCAGCAGCGACTACTACGAGCAGTACTTC. Residues: CASSDYYEQYF.

The rearrangement joins TRBV12-1 to TRBJ1-2; the table's D call of TRBD1 was not tested on the DNA. TRBV12-1 is a pseudogene locus. This CDR3 has 15 amino acids. CDR3: CASSRTGIHNYGYTF. The CDR3 DNA reads TGTGCCAGCAGTCGAACAGGGATTCATAACTATGGCTACACCTTC.

V gene TRBV5-8 combines with J gene TRBJ1-2; the D is unclear. CDR1 is SGHTS and CDR2 is YDEGEE in the germline V gene. The CDR3 contains 12 residues. Trimming left V 0 bases short and J 8 bases short, with 8 bases between. The CDR3 sequence is CASSLGHRGYTF. In DNA, the CDR3 is TGTGCCAGCAGCTTGGGCCATAGAGGCTACACCTTC.

In nucleotides, the CDR3 is TGTGCCAGCAGCCAAGAATTAGGGCGGTTCTCTGGAAACACCATATATTTT. Amino acids: CASSQELGRFSGNTIYF. This rearrangement joins TRBV14 to TRBJ1-3, with D uncertain. The length of the CDR3 is 17 residues. The germline V gene encodes CDR1 SGHDN and CDR2 FVKESK. V was trimmed by 0 bases and J by 0 bases, leaving 12 bases between them. The whole variable domain, filled in from reference TRBV14 and TRBJ1-3, reads EAGVTQFPSHSVIEKGQTVTLRCDPISGHDNLYWYRRVMGKEIKFLLHFVKESKQDESGMPNNRFLAERTGGTYSTLKVQPAELEDSGVYFCASSQELGRFSGNTIYFGEGSWLTVV.

The rearrangement links TRBV19 to TRBJ2-7; 11 bases match TRBD2. The V gene's germline CDR1 is LNHDA and CDR2 SQIVND (reference sequence). The CDR3 totals 14 residues. V shed 5 bases and J 2 bases; nucleotides not matched to a gene: 2. The CDR3 DNA is TGTGCCAGTAGTGATAGCGGGAGGGCCTACGAGCAGTACTTC. Its translation: CASSDSGRAYEQYF.

As to this clone: One end of the junction does not line up with germline, which may come from a read error. The same CDR3 also results from other DNA sequences found in this sample. This chain links TRBV10-2 with TRBJ2-7, with 12 bases that match TRBD2. Germline CDR1 is WSHSY and CDR2 is SAAADI. This CDR3 spans 16 amino acids. In DNA, the CDR3 is TGCGCCAGCACCCTTCTAGCGGGAGGGAGCTCCTATGAGCAGTACTTC. This translates into CASTLLAGGSSYEQYF.

This chain uses TRBV27 with TRBJ2-1, with a tentative D call TRBD1 (5 bases). Trimming removed 2 bases from V and 7 bases from J, with 15 bases in between. Germline CDR1 and CDR2: MNHEY and SMNVEV (reference sequence). The CDR3 consists of 15 residues. CDR3 in amino acids: CASSLRRTSPNEQFF. The CDR3 DNA reads TGTGCCAGCAGTTTACGAAGGACATCTCCTAATGAGCAGTTCTTC.

With respect to this clone: The junction departs from germline at one end; a sequencing error may be responsible. The V gene is TRBV6-6, the J gene TRBJ2-3, with 8 nucleotides matching TRBD1. This CDR3 has 15 amino acids. Germline CDR1 and CDR2: MNHNY and SVGAGI (reference sequence). For the CDR3, the DNA is TGTGCCAGCAGTCACTCAGGGGGCGACGAAGATACGCAGTATTTT. Translated: CASSHSGGDEDTQYF.

There are a few counts of this clone. This chain uses TRBV5-1 with TRBJ2-7; D gene ambiguous. CDR3 size: 10 residues. The V end lost 7 bases, the J end lost 2 bases, and 4 bases lay between the germline ends. The V gene's germline CDR1 is SGHRS and CDR2 YFSETQ. The CDR3 sequence: CASGPYEQYF. For the CDR3, the DNA is TGCGCCAGCGGACCCTACGAGCAGTACTTC.

In its sample, this clone was seen once. The chain couples TRBV5-1 to TRBJ2-7, with 7 bases that match TRBD1. V was clipped by 4 bases and J by 1 base; unmatched bases: 2. The length of the CDR3 is 13 residues. The germline V gene has CDR1 SGHRS and CDR2 YFSETQ. CDR3 nucleotide sequence: TGCGCCAGCAGCCAGGGACAGTCCTACGAGCAGTACTTC. Protein sequence: CASSQGQSYEQYF.